A single sample gave rise to the 19 T cell receptor beta chains below, sequenced in a study of T-cell memory formation after mild COVID-19 (dated by TCRdb to 2020 to 2023). Preparation of the library involved 5' RACE. Sequencing was carried out with an Illumina NovaSeq 6000. TCRdb itself trimmed the public reads at Q25 with fastp, ran MiXCR and retained productive beta chains. Identical CDR3 proteins give one entry, which carries the most common genes and DNA. This sample comprises about 170,000 distinct CDR3 sequences, 13% of them detected only once. The ten top clones hold approximately 3.5% of the sample. The sequencing input was PBMCs or a T cell subset sorted from them (not recorded which). These receptors originate from a man aged 18 to 35 who had mild COVID-19 (a few samples of this study predate the infection). The sample titles of this study are shuffled in the database, so cell type and time point are left out; the donor was told from shared clones.

This clonotype was picked up one time. This chain connects TRBV6-2 or TRBV6-3 to TRBJ2-1; TRBD2 is a possible D gene (5 bases). V lost 5 bases and J 7 bases, leaving 12 bases between the germline ends. Germline V gene sequence: CDR1 MNHEY, CDR2 SVGEGT. This CDR3 is built from 13 residues. CDR3 bases: TGTGCCAGCAGTACGGGCCGAGGGAATGAGCAGTTCTTC. It specifies CASSTGRGNEQFF.

The V gene is TRBV5-6, the J gene TRBJ2-7; D possibly matches TRBD1 or TRBD2 (5 bases each). The CDR3 is 12 amino acids. Germline V gives CDR1 SGHDT, CDR2 YYEEEE. V was clipped by 3 bases and J by 8 bases, with 12 bases between them. The CDR3 nucleotides read TGTGCCAGCAGCTCGTCCGGGGCAAAGCAGTACTTC. It encodes CASSSSGAKQYF.

This chain uses TRBV7-9 with TRBJ1-1, with D unclear. V was trimmed by 5 bases and J by 7 bases, leaving 8 bases between them. Germline CDR1 and CDR2: SEHNR and FQNEAQ (reference sequence). The CDR3 has 11 amino acids. The CDR3 nucleotides read TGTGCCAGCAGCCAAGAGAGTGAAGCTTTCTTT. The encoded protein is CASSQESEAFF.

This clonotype showed up just a few times. This chain connects TRBV5-4 to TRBJ2-5; 9 bases match TRBD1. After removal of 3 bases from V and 5 bases from J, the junction contained 8 bases not matched to a gene. The germline gives CDR1 SGHNT, CDR2 YYREEE (reference sequence). The CDR3 has 15 amino acids. CDR3 coding DNA: TGTGCCAGCAGCTCGGGGACAGGGAGCGGTGAGACCCAGTACTTC. It yields the protein CASSSGTGSGETQYF. Together with reference TRBV5-4 and TRBJ2-5, the CDR3 gives the full variable domain: ETGVTQSPTHLIKTRGQQVTLRCSSQSGHNTVSWYQQALGQGPQFIFQYYREEENGRGNFPPRFSGLQFPNYSSELNVNALELDDSALYLCASSSGTGSGETQYFGPGTRLLVL.

The V and J genes are TRBV7-2 and TRBJ2-3; tentatively, D is TRBD1 (5 bases). Germline CDR1 SGHTA, CDR2 FQGNSA. The CDR3 runs 16 residues. Between the trimmed V and J ends, which lost 9 bases and 2 bases, there was a span of 21 bases. Here the CDR3 DNA reads TGTGCCAGTACCACCTCCCAGGACACTTTCACAGATACGCAGTATTTT. This sequence encodes CASTTSQDTFTDTQYF.

The V and J genes are TRBV11-2 and TRBJ2-7, with D perhaps TRBD1 (6 bases). Germline CDR1 reads SGHAT; CDR2 reads FQNNGV. V was trimmed by 5 bases and J by 1 base, leaving 15 bases between them. This CDR3 comprises 15 residues. In DNA, the CDR3 is TGTGCCAGCAGCAGAGACAGGATCTCATCCTACGAGCAGTACGTC. Its translation is CASSRDRISSYEQYV.

This clonotype was counted many times. The V and J genes are TRBV2 and TRBJ2-6; D gene ambiguous. V was shortened by 4 bases and J by 0 bases, with 4 bases between the two germline ends. The CDR3 extends over 14 amino acids. Germline assignment: CDR1 SNHLY and CDR2 FYNNEI. Here the CDR3 reads CASSASSGANVLTF. In nucleotides, the CDR3 is TGTGCCAGCAGTGCGAGCTCTGGGGCCAACGTCCTGACTTTC.

This clonotype was seen only a few times. The V gene is TRBV5-1, the J gene TRBJ2-7, with 9 nucleotides matching TRBD2. J gave up 0 bases and V 4 bases, and 8 bases lay outside the gene matches. CDR3 size: 16 residues. Germline V lookup: CDR1 SGHRS, CDR2 YFSETQ. In DNA form, the CDR3 reads TGCGCCAGCAGCGGAAAGACTAGCGGCAGCTCCTACGAGCAGTACTTC. It translates to CASSGKTSGSSYEQYF.

As concerns this clonotype: One end of the junction is discordant with germline, which a read error may explain. The chain couples TRBV11-3 to TRBJ1-1; D uncertain. The CDR3 runs to 13 residues. Germline lookup yields CDR1 SGHNT and CDR2 YENEEA. As DNA, the CDR3 is TGTGCCAGCAGCTTATACGGCATGAACACTGAAGCTTTT. As protein: CASSLYGMNTEAF.

This clonotype came up a few times. The chain uses TRBV6-2 or TRBV6-3 and TRBJ1-1, with 11 bases matching TRBD1. Germline CDR1 is MNHEY and CDR2 is SVGEGT. The trim removed 2 bases at V and 3 bases at J, leaving 2 bases unmatched. This CDR3 comprises 15 residues. The DNA of the CDR3 is TGTGCCAGCAGTTACGGGACAGGGGGGGACACTGAAGCTTTCTTT. It yields the protein CASSYGTGGDTEAFF.

The V call is TRBV18, the J call TRBJ1-3, with 8 nucleotides matching TRBD1. CDR1 is KGHSH and CDR2 is LQKENI in the germline V gene. J gave up 3 bases and V 3 bases, and 7 bases lay outside the gene matches. This CDR3 is 16 amino acids long. CDR3 sequence reads: CASSPRQGPGGNTIYF. CDR3 nucleotides: TGTGCCAGCTCACCGAGACAGGGGCCTGGTGGAAACACCATATATTTT.

The table lists this clonotype with a few counts. The chain carries TRBV5-5 and TRBJ2-5; 9 bases map to TRBD2. The V segment lost 2 bases and the J segment 7 bases; nucleotides outside the gene matches: 6. Germline CDR1 and CDR2: SGHKS and YYEKEE (reference sequence). This CDR3 spans 14 amino acids. CDR3: CASSFAGGLGTQYF. CDR3 DNA sequence: TGTGCCAGCAGCTTCGCGGGGGGGCTAGGGACCCAGTACTTC.

This clonotype was picked up a small number of times. V and J are TRBV19 and TRBJ2-7, with D tentatively TRBD1 (6 bases). The CDR3 consists of 15 residues. Trimming took 3 bases from V and 1 from J, leaving 13 bases between them. CDR1 is LNHDA, CDR2 SQIVND, per germline (reference sequence). This CDR3 reads CASSMVIRGSYEQYV. The CDR3 DNA is TGTGCCAGTAGTATGGTCATCAGGGGTTCCTACGAGCAGTACGTC.

This chain connects TRBV3-1 to TRBJ1-2; 7 positions agree with TRBD1. Germline loops: CDR1 LGHDT, CDR2 YNNKEL (reference sequence). The CDR3 spans 16 residues. V was pared by 3 bases and J by 4 bases, with 11 bases of the junction left unmatched. Written as DNA, the CDR3 is TGTGCCAGCAGCCACGGAGACTCCGGGACAGCCTATGGCTACACCTTC. Translating gives CASSHGDSGTAYGYTF.

This clonotype was counted between two and nine times. This chain links TRBV5-6 with TRBJ2-4; 8 bases line up with TRBD2. Germline loops: CDR1 SGHDT, CDR2 YYEEEE. The CDR3 extends over 14 amino acids. After removal of 4 bases from V and 8 bases from J, the junction contained 8 bases not matched to a gene. The CDR3 is CASSRPGLEDIQYF. The CDR3 region has the DNA TGTGCCAGCAGCAGGCCGGGACTAGAGGACATTCAGTACTTC.

The rearrangement joins TRBV6-5 to TRBJ1-2; weak D call: TRBD1 (5 bases). Germline lookup yields CDR1 MNHEY and CDR2 SVGAGI. This CDR3 region has 15 residues. Between the trimmed V and J ends, which lost 0 bases and 8 bases, there was a span of 16 bases. The CDR3 region has the DNA TGTGCCAGCAGTTACTCCTCCGGGGCGCCGAGAGGCTACACCTTC. Amino acid sequence: CASSYSSGAPRGYTF.

The chain is built from TRBV4-1 and TRBJ2-2; 9 bases are shared with TRBD1. There are 16 residues in the CDR3. Germline V CDR1 and CDR2: MGHRA, YSYEKL. V lost 3 bases, J lost 0 bases, and 2 bases stayed unmatched. The DNA for the CDR3 is TGCGCCAGCAGCCACGACAGGGGGGCGAACACCGGGGAGCTGTTTTTT. Translating it yields CASSHDRGANTGELFF.

The V gene is TRBV7-2, the J gene TRBJ1-1; 7 bases fit TRBD1. The germline CDR1 and CDR2 sequences are SGHTA and FQGNSA. This CDR3 is built from 17 residues. The ends lost 5 bases at V and 3 bases at J; junction bases unmatched: 15. The CDR3 region is CASSVSSGTVLDTEAFF. The CDR3, as DNA: TGTGCCAGCAGCGTCTCATCCGGGACAGTCCTTGACACTGAAGCTTTCTTT.

This clonotype turned up a few times. The chain links TRBV30 to TRBJ2-3; 7 nucleotides line up with TRBD1. CDR1 and CDR2 from the germline V gene are GTSNPN and SVGIG (reference sequence). V was clipped by 4 bases and J by 2 bases; unmatched bases: 6. The CDR3 runs to 14 residues. CDR3 coding DNA: TGTGCCTGGATGGTCAGGGGGTACACAGATACGCAGTATTTT. Its protein is CAWMVRGYTDTQYF.